This TCR beta chain appears in the sequencing data of a study of PD-1 blockade in mismatch repair-deficient tumors. Looking at the study overall: Patients had fewer than 15 mismatch repair-deficient cancer types and were previously treated and progressing.

TCRdb's copy holds only in-frame clones and misses some; the assay was immunoSEQ multiplex PCR. The repertoire holds about 15,000 clones, around 87% seen once, with 4% to 5.5% in the top ten. Study-wide points: Tumor-resident clones, often undetectable pretreatment in blood, expanded then contracted after pembrolizumab.

V shed 1 base, J shed 10 bases, and the junction held 13 bases outside the gene matches. The V gene's germline CDR1 is SGHNT and CDR2 YENEEA. The CDR3 sequence is 17 residues long. Of note for this clone: As yet, its antigen is unknown.

Time point of the sample: 10-day in vitro stimulation with candidate neoantigen peptide 6. A few pembrolizumab responders had their TCRs sequenced. Several ELISpot-reactive neoantigen peptides each drove an approximately 10-day in vitro stimulation. The sequenced sample was cells cultured in vitro, obtained from a patient treated with pembrolizumab. The receptor comes from an adult with mismatch repair-deficient cancer. V is TRBV11-3 and J is TRBJ2-1, with 10 bases lining up with TRBD2. CDR3: CASSLVFSSGRGREQFF. The CDR3 nucleotides are TGTGCCAGCAGCTTAGTCTTTTCTAGCGGGAGAGGGAGGGAGCAGTTCTTC. Together with reference TRBV11-3 and TRBJ2-1, the CDR3 gives the full variable domain: EAGVVQSPRYKIIEKKQPVAFWCNPISGHNTLYWYLQNLGQGPELLIRYENEEAVDDSQLPKDRFSAERLKGVDSTLKIQPAELGDSAVYLCASSLVFSSGRGREQFFGPGTRLTVL.